This is a list of T cell receptor beta chains from one sample in a study of CD8+CD57+ T cells in acquired aplastic anemia. TCRdb used MiXCR to reprocess the reads, holding one entry per CDR3 protein. This table holds 150,000 to 200,000 distinct CDR3 sequences, about 45% found once. Specimen: sorted CD4+, CD8+, or CD8+CD57+ T cells (not recorded which) from PBMCs. The receptors come from a human donor with aplastic anemia. The CDR3 runs from the conserved cysteine through the conserved F or W. D genes are given only for firm matches. Clone size appears in some rows only: once, few, many, or a class for an expanded clone.

13 TRBJ2-2 TRBV6-5 many . TGTGCCGTTAGGGAGGGGGGCACCGGGGAGCTGTTTTTT CAVREGGTGELFF
13 TRBJ1-1 TRBV7-2 . . TGTGCCAGCAGCTTAGATCCGAACACTGAAGCTTTCTTT CASSLDPNTEAFF
13 TRBJ1-2 TRBV5-1 . . TGCGCCAGCAGCGAGGGACGCCCCCAGACCTACACCTTC CASSEGRPQTYTF
15 TRBJ2-1 TRBV6-1 once . TGTGCCAGCAGCGAGGATCAGGGCCGGCGGAATGAGCAGTTCTTC CASSEDQGRRNEQFF
14 TRBJ2-7 TRBV5-1 many TRBD1 TGCGCCAGCGGGAAGGGGACAGGGGTCGACGAGCAGTACTTC CASGKGTGVDEQYF
12 TRBJ2-7 TRBV29-1 many TRBD1 TGCAGCTGTCGACAGGGAATCTACGAGCAGTACTTC CSCRQGIYEQYF
14 TRBJ2-5 TRBV2 . TRBD1 TGTGCCAGCAAGCTGGGACAGATCCAAGAGACCCAGTACTTC CASKLGQIQETQYF
11 TRBJ1-1 TRBV12-3/TRBV12-4 . . TGTGCCAGCAGTCCCGGGACTGAAGCTTTCTTT CASSPGTEAFF
19 TRBJ1-5 TRBV19 many TRBD1 TGTGCCAGTACCCGACAGGGAGTGGGGGGTACCATTAGCAATCAGCCCCAGCATTTT CASTRQGVGGTISNQPQHF
16 TRBJ2-3 TRBV15 . TRBD2 TGTGCCACCAGCCCACGGGCGGGGGGTTACACAGATACGCAGTATTTT CATSPRAGGYTDTQYF
16 TRBJ1-5 TRBV20-1 many . TGCAGTGCTAGGAACAGATTGAGCAGAGGCAATCAGCCCCAGCATTTT CSARNRLSRGNQPQHF
13 TRBJ2-7 TRBV19 . TRBD2 TGTGCCAGTAGTACTCTAGCGGTAGGCGAGCAGTACTTC CASSTLAVGEQYF
12 TRBJ1-6 TRBV9 . . TGTGCCAGCAACCACTCTAATTCACCCCTCCACTTT CASNHSNSPLHF
15 TRBJ2-7 TRBV15 . TRBD1 TGTGCCACCAGCAGTGAAGGGACAGGAGTCTACGAGCAGTACTTC CATSSEGTGVYEQYF
15 TRBJ1-2 TRBV5-1 many . TGCGCCAGCAGCAGCGACAGTGGATGGTCGTATGGCTACACCTTC CASSSDSGWSYGYTF
12 TRBJ1-2 TRBV6-1 many . TGTGCCAGCAGTGGCCACAGGGTCGGCTACACCTTC CASSGHRVGYTF
14 TRBJ1-1 TRBV7-8 . . TGTGCCAGCAGCTCGCTCGGCCCTCGGGCTGAAGCTTTCTTT CASSSLGPRAEAFF
11 TRBJ1-6 TRBV9 . . TGTGCCAGCAGCGTAGGTCCGCCCCTCCACTTT CASSVGPPLHF
15 TRBJ2-5 TRBV6-1 many TRBD1 TGTGCCAGCAGTCCCCCGGGACAGGGCCAAGAGACCCAGTACTTC CASSPPGQGQETQYF
14 TRBJ2-5 TRBV7-8 . TRBD2 TGTGCCAGCAGCTTAGAGCGGGGATCGGAGACCCAGTACTTC CASSLERGSETQYF